One sample yielded the 26 T cell receptor beta chains listed below, sequenced in a study of cytomegalovirus exposure and HLA in healthy donors. Amplification used 60 Vbeta primers and 13 Jbeta primers. Method: immunoSEQ multiplex PCR; TCRdb's copy keeps in-frame clones and lacks some. In the table there are 120,000 or so clones, about three quarters of which are singletons. Sequencing input: PBMCs. The receptors were gathered from a woman aged 40 to 49 in good health and CMV-seropositive.

V usage is TRBV7-2 and J usage is TRBJ2-3; perhaps TRBD2 as D (7 bases). V dropped 5 bases and J dropped 3 bases, with 18 bases sitting between them. Germline assignment: CDR1 SGHTA and CDR2 FQGNSA. This CDR3 region has 16 residues. CDR3: CASSPDSGAGTDTQYF. CDR3 bases: TGTGCCAGCAGCCCGGACAGCGGGGCGGGAACAGATACGCAGTATTTT.

V usage is TRBV7-8 and J usage is TRBJ2-3; 7 positions agree with TRBD2. CDR1 is SGHVS, CDR2 FQNEAQ, per germline. Losses at the gene ends were 10 bases for V and 3 bases for J; bases not matched to a gene: 16. This CDR3 region has 16 residues. The CDR3 bases are TGTGCCACCACCGCCGGGGGAGGGTTCCAGACAGATACGCAGTATTTT. This codes for CATTAGGGFQTDTQYF.

V usage is TRBV4-1 and J usage is TRBJ2-1, with a weak D call TRBD2 (7 bases). Germline lookup yields CDR1 MGHRA and CDR2 YSYEKL. The CDR3 sequence is 18 residues long. The V end was cut by 1 base, the J end by 3 bases, with 19 bases between. DNA of the CDR3: TGCGCCAGCAGCCAAGGGGGGGCAGGGGACTATGGCTACAATGAGCAGTTCTTC. Translating it yields CASSQGGAGDYGYNEQFF.

This rearrangement joins TRBV5-1 to TRBJ2-3, with 10 positions matching TRBD2. There are 16 residues in the CDR3. Germline V gene lookup returns CDR1 SGHRS and CDR2 YFSETQ. V was clipped by 5 bases and J by 2 bases; unmatched bases: 8. The CDR3 protein is CASRSGTSDFTDTQYF. The CDR3 coding sequence is TGCGCCAGCAGGTCTGGGACTAGCGACTTCACAGATACGCAGTATTTT.

The rearrangement links TRBV7-8 to TRBJ1-4, with a weak D call TRBD1 (5 bases). The CDR3 extends over 15 amino acids. Per the germline V gene, CDR1 is SGHVS and CDR2 is FQNEAQ. V lost 3 bases and J 4 bases, leaving 12 bases between the germline ends. Written as DNA, the CDR3 is TGTGCCAGCAGCTTTCTCGGGGGAGGTAATGAAAAACTGTTTTTT. Encoded protein: CASSFLGGGNEKLFF.

The table lists this clone with a few counts. CDR3 bases: TGTGCCACCAGCAGAGCAGGGGGGCGGGGGGACGAGCAGTACTTC. Translating it yields CATSRAGGRGDEQYF. The gene calls are TRBV15 and TRBJ2-7; a weak D match, TRBD2 (8 bases). Germline CDR1 is LNHNV and CDR2 is YYDKDF (reference sequence). V dropped 1 base and J dropped 5 bases, with 15 bases sitting between them. The CDR3 is made up of 15 amino acids.

This clone was counted once. The chain combines TRBV9 with TRBJ1-2, with 10 bases matching TRBD1. CDR1 and CDR2 (germline): SGDLS, YYNGEE. The length of the CDR3 is 15 residues. With 0 bases clipped from V and 6 bases from J, the junction kept 5 bases outside the gene matches. The CDR3 here is CASSVAAGTGDGYTF. CDR3 nucleotides: TGTGCCAGCAGCGTAGCCGCCGGGACAGGGGATGGCTACACCTTC.

The CDR3 DNA reads TGTGCCAGCAGCCGACAGGGGGCCTGGTATTTT. This translates into CASSRQGAWYF. The J gene is TRBJ2-3, the V gene TRBV6-5; 10 nucleotides line up with TRBD1. Germline assignment: CDR1 MNHEY and CDR2 SVGAGI. This CDR3 has 11 amino acids. The V and J ends lost 6 bases and 14 bases, in that order; junction bases with no gene match: 5.

This clone was seen only a few times. The chain is built from TRBV6-5 and TRBJ1-5; 11 bases line up with TRBD1. With 11 bases clipped from V and 6 bases from J, the junction kept 9 bases outside the gene matches. This CDR3 has 14 residues. Germline CDR1 and CDR2: MNHEY and SVGAGI. The CDR3 nucleotides are TGTGCCTCCTCCTCCGGGACAGGGGGTCAGCCCCAGCATTTT. As protein: CASSSGTGGQPQHF.

The chain joins TRBV6-6 to TRBJ1-4, with TRBD1 matching over 12 bases. Trimming removed 5 bases from V and 8 bases from J; junction bases left unmatched: 9. CDR1 and CDR2 from the germline V gene are MNHNY and SVGAGI (reference sequence). The CDR3 has 16 residues. The CDR3 region has the DNA TGTGCCAGCAGTCCCGGGACAGGGGGCTCTGGGGAAAAACTGTTTTTT. Protein product: CASSPGTGGSGEKLFF.

The J gene is TRBJ1-6, the V gene TRBV18, with 7 bases matching TRBD1. Per germline, CDR1 KGHSH and CDR2 LQKENI. CDR3 length: 15 residues. Trimming took 3 bases from V and 5 from J; bases not matched to a gene: 4. The CDR3 sequence is CASSPGGQDNSPLHF. The CDR3 DNA reads as TGTGCCAGCTCACCGGGAGGACAGGATAATTCACCCCTCCACTTT. Full variable domain (remainder filled in from reference TRBV18 and TRBJ1-6): NAGVMQNPRHLVRRRGQEARLRCSPMKGHSHVYWYRQLPEEGLKFMVYLQKENIIDESGMPKERFSAEFPKEGPSILRIQQVVRGDSAAYFCASSPGGQDNSPLHFGNGTRLTVT.

Only a few counts were recorded for this clone. V and J are TRBV5-4 and TRBJ1-4, with 11 bases lining up with TRBD1. Germline CDR1 and CDR2: SGHNT and YYREEE (reference sequence). CDR3 length: 15 amino acids. V shed 1 base and J 10 bases; nucleotides not matched to a gene: 6. CDR3 protein: CASSLRTGGELKLFF. The CDR3 bases are TGTGCCAGCAGCTTGCGGACAGGGGGCGAACTAAAACTGTTTTTT.

The chain joins TRBV2 to TRBJ1-1; 8 bases are a match to TRBD1. CDR1 SNHLY and CDR2 FYNNEI come from the germline V gene. The CDR3 length is 14 residues. V was clipped by 6 bases and J by 0 bases; unmatched bases: 3. The CDR3 is CASRLDRVNTEAFF. DNA of the CDR3: TGTGCCAGCAGGTTGGACAGGGTGAACACTGAAGCTTTCTTT.

V usage is TRBV9 and J usage is TRBJ1-1; unclear D gene. V shed 3 bases and J shed 0 bases, with 6 bases lying between them. The length of the CDR3 is 13 residues. Germline V CDR1 and CDR2: SGDLS, YYNGEE. The CDR3, as DNA: TGTGCCAGCAGCGGCCGGTTGAACACTGAAGCTTTCTTT. Translated: CASSGRLNTEAFF.

This rearrangement joins TRBV4-2 to TRBJ2-1; 7 bases align to TRBD2. This CDR3 has 14 amino acids. Trimming cost V 5 bases and J 5 bases; bases outside gene matches: 6. Looked up from germline, CDR1 is LGHNA and CDR2 is YNFKEQ. This CDR3 is CASSGAGVNNEQFF. The DNA of the CDR3 is TGTGCCAGCAGCGGGGCGGGGGTCAACAATGAGCAGTTCTTC.

The gene calls are TRBV7-2 and TRBJ1-1; tentative D call: TRBD1 (5 bases). The CDR3 length is 13 residues. Trimming cost V 6 bases and J 8 bases, with 16 bases left between them. Germline loops: CDR1 SGHTA, CDR2 FQGNSA. The CDR3 DNA reads as TGTGCCAGCAGACGGGTATCGGGGGAAGAAGCTTTCTTT. This translates into CASRRVSGEEAFF. Looking up the rest from reference TRBV7-2 and TRBJ1-1 gives the full variable domain: GAGVSQSPSNKVTEKGKDVELRCDPISGHTALYWYRQSLGQGLEFLIYFQGNSAPDKSGLPSDRFSAERTGGSVSTLTIQRTQQEDSAVYLCASRRVSGEEAFFGQGTRLTVV.

The rearrangement joins TRBV7-9 to TRBJ2-6; TRBD1 matches at 10 bases. The junction had 8 bases not matched to a gene; V was cut back by 5 bases and J by 1 base. Germline CDR1 is SEHNR and CDR2 is FQNEAQ (reference sequence). The CDR3 loop spans 18 amino acids. The CDR3 region has the DNA TGTGCCAGCAGCCTGACCTGGGACAGGGGTTCTGGGGCCAACGTCCTGACTTTC. It codes for CASSLTWDRGSGANVLTF.

There are a few counts of this clone. CDR3 in DNA: TGTGCCAGCAGTTACTCGGGGGGACAGGCCACAGATACGCAGTATTTT. Encoded protein: CASSYSGGQATDTQYF. The chain joins TRBV6-5 to TRBJ2-3, with 8 bases matching TRBD1. V gave up 0 bases and J gave up 2 bases; unmatched junction bases: 4. Germline V lookup: CDR1 MNHEY, CDR2 SVGAGI. The CDR3 runs 16 residues.

The chain is built from TRBV5-1 and TRBJ1-2; weak D call: TRBD1 (5 bases). Trimming took off 0 bases at V and 5 bases at J, with 11 bases between the two ends. Germline V gene sequence: CDR1 SGHRS, CDR2 YFSETQ. The CDR3 has 14 residues. The DNA for the CDR3 is TGCGCCAGCAGCTTGGGAGACAGACCTTATGGCTACACCTTC. This gives the protein CASSLGDRPYGYTF.

The chain joins TRBV29-1 to TRBJ2-4; D gene uncertain. Germline CDR1 and CDR2: SQVTM and ANQGSEA. Trimming cost V 4 bases and J 0 bases, with 10 bases left between them. The CDR3 spans 14 residues. CDR3 in amino acids: CSVAGRLAKNIQYF. CDR3 bases: TGCAGCGTTGCCGGCAGACTAGCCAAAAACATTCAGTACTTC.

This chain joins TRBV11-2 and TRBJ2-7; 10 bases are shared with TRBD2. The CDR3 contains 14 residues. V lost 8 bases to trimming and J lost 3 bases; unmatched junction nucleotides: 7. The germline V gene has CDR1 SGHAT and CDR2 FQNNGV. The DNA for the CDR3 is TGTGCCAGCCGAGAACTAGCGGGGTTCTACGAGCAGTACTTC. Amino acids: CASRELAGFYEQYF.

The chain is built from TRBV4-1 and TRBJ2-7; D is unclear. Germline V gene sequence: CDR1 MGHRA, CDR2 YSYEKL. This CDR3 contains 14 residues. Trimming took 4 bases from V and 3 from J, leaving 13 bases between them. The CDR3 loop reads CASSPSTGFYEQYF. In DNA form, the CDR3 reads TGCGCCAGCAGCCCGAGCACCGGGTTCTACGAGCAGTACTTC.

This chain connects TRBV11-2 to TRBJ2-5, with TRBD1 as a possible D gene (6 bases). CDR3 length equals 15 residues. Germline CDR1 and CDR2: SGHAT and FQNNGV. V gave up 5 bases and J gave up 4 bases, with 17 bases separating them. The CDR3 DNA reads TGTGCCAGCAGCCCTAACAGGGCTAGGGGAGAGACCCAGTACTTC. This encodes CASSPNRARGETQYF.

As concerns this clone: One end of the junction fails to match germline, which may point to a read error. V is TRBV2 and J is TRBJ2-5; D unclear. Per the germline V gene, CDR1 is SNHLY and CDR2 is FYNNEI. CDR3 length: 11 amino acids. CDR3 amino acids: CANSAEETQYF. For the CDR3, the DNA is TGTGCCAACAGTGCAGAAGAGACCCAGTACTTC. The full variable domain, in which reference TRBV2 and TRBJ2-5 provide the parts outside the CDR3, is EPEVTQTPSHQVTQMGQEVILRCVPISNHLYFYWYRQILGQKVEFLVSFYNNEISEKSEIFDDQFSVERPDGSNFTLKIRSTKLEDSAMYFCANSAEETQYFGPGTRLLVL.

The sample holds one count of this clone. The chain employs TRBV2 and TRBJ2-7, with D possibly TRBD2 on 5 matching bases. V dropped 8 bases and J dropped 3 bases, with 8 bases sitting between them. This CDR3 has 11 amino acids. Germline CDR1 reads SNHLY; CDR2 reads FYNNEI. CDR3 sequence (DNA): TGTGCCAGCGCAGCGGACTACGAGCAGTACTTC. Translated: CASAADYEQYF. Using reference TRBV2 and TRBJ2-7 for the parts outside the CDR3, the full variable domain is EPEVTQTPSHQVTQMGQEVILRCVPISNHLYFYWYRQILGQKVEFLVSFYNNEISEKSEIFDDQFSVERPDGSNFTLKIRSTKLEDSAMYFCASAADYEQYFGPGTRLTVT.

The rearrangement links TRBV7-8 to TRBJ2-7, with 10 bases that match TRBD1. CDR1 SGHVS and CDR2 FQNEAQ come from the germline V gene. There are 18 residues in the CDR3. The V segment lost 2 bases and the J segment 2 bases; nucleotides outside the gene matches: 12. The CDR3 DNA reads as TGTGCCAGCAGCTTATTTGAGCGACCGGGACAGGGGACCTACGAGCAGTACTTC. Translation: CASSLFERPGQGTYEQYF.